The 28 T cell receptor beta chains below were found in one sample sequenced in a study of cytomegalovirus exposure and HLA in healthy donors. PCR involved 60 Vbeta and 13 Jbeta primers. Clones were read by immunoSEQ multiplex PCR, and TCRdb kept only the in-frame ones, dropping some. The sample lists 120,000 to 150,000 clones, 55% to 80% occurring once. Material for sequencing was PBMCs. Every receptor here comes from a woman aged 40 to 50 in good health and CMV-seronegative.

The rearrangement joins TRBV4-1 to TRBJ2-2; 8 bases map to TRBD1. Germline V gene lookup returns CDR1 MGHRA and CDR2 YSYEKL. The CDR3 loop spans 15 amino acids. V lost 1 base and J lost 3; bases outside the gene matches: 1. In DNA, the CDR3 is TGCGCCAGCAGCCAAGGGACAGGGTACACCGGGGAGCTGTTTTTT. Translation gives CASSQGTGYTGELFF.

This chain connects TRBV5-1 to TRBJ2-1, with 7 bases fitting TRBD1. Per the germline V gene, CDR1 is SGHRS and CDR2 is YFSETQ. V gave up 0 bases and J gave up 4 bases; unmatched junction bases: 4. There are 15 residues in the CDR3. For the CDR3, the DNA is TGCGCCAGCAGCTTGGACAGGGGTTTGTACAATGAGCAGTTCTTC. Amino acid sequence: CASSLDRGLYNEQFF.

The chain couples TRBV6-6 to TRBJ1-6; 10 bases match TRBD1. This CDR3 is built from 14 residues. Trimming at V came to 7 bases and at J to 9 bases, leaving 6 bases not matched to a gene. Germline V gene lookup returns CDR1 MNHNY and CDR2 SVGAGI (reference sequence). As DNA, the CDR3 is TGTGCCAGCATACCTGACAGGGGGCGTTCACCCCTCCACTTT. Amino acids: CASIPDRGRSPLHF.

The chain is built from TRBV28 and TRBJ2-1, with TRBD1 matching 8 bases. The CDR3 runs to 13 residues. CDR1 and CDR2 from the germline V gene are MDHEN and SYDVKM. The ends lost 7 bases at V and 7 bases at J; junction bases unmatched: 6. This chain's CDR3 is CASTWTGPNEQFF. CDR3 nucleotide sequence: TGTGCCAGCACCTGGACAGGGCCAAATGAGCAGTTCTTC.

The V call is TRBV27, the J call TRBJ2-7, with 7 nucleotides matching TRBD2. V was pared by 5 bases and J by 3 bases, with 10 bases of the junction left unmatched. In germline, CDR1 is MNHEY, CDR2 SMNVEV (reference sequence). The length of the CDR3 is 15 residues. Here the CDR3 DNA reads TGTGCCAGCAGTAACCTCTCTCCGGGGGGCTACGAGCAGTACGTC. This sequence encodes CASSNLSPGGYEQYV.

This clone has a single count. The V gene is TRBV12-5, the J gene TRBJ2-7; tentatively, D is TRBD1 (6 bases). The CDR3 has 14 amino acids. Germline V CDR1 and CDR2: LGHNT, FRNRAP. The germline V and J ends were trimmed by 6 bases and 3 bases, with 15 bases remaining between them. In DNA form, the CDR3 reads TGTGCTAGTGGCCCCGCCGGGACACTCTACGAGCAGTACTTC. Its translation: CASGPAGTLYEQYF.

The V gene is TRBV11-1, the J gene TRBJ1-1; D is possibly TRBD1 (6 bases). CDR1 SGHAT and CDR2 FQDESV come from the germline V gene (reference sequence). CDR3 length equals 16 residues. Trimming shortened V by 2 bases and J by 3 bases, and 16 bases separated the two germline ends. The CDR3 DNA follows: TGTGCCAGCAGCTTAACCATATTCACAGGGTACACTGAAGCTTTCTTT. Amino acid sequence: CASSLTIFTGYTEAFF.

The chain has TRBV4-3 and TRBJ2-3; TRBD2 aligns across 10 bases. Unmatched junction bases numbered 6, after V lost 8 bases and J lost 1 base. The CDR3 has 15 amino acids. The germline V gene has CDR1 LGHNA and CDR2 YSLEER. CDR3 sequence reads: CASSTLAGGTDTQYF. DNA for the CDR3: TGCGCCAGCTCTACCCTAGCGGGGGGCACAGATACGCAGTATTTT.

The chain joins TRBV13 to TRBJ2-7; the D gene is possibly TRBD1 (7 bases). The CDR3 runs to 14 residues. Germline CDR1 reads PRHDT; CDR2 reads FYEKMQ (reference sequence). With 4 bases removed from V and 3 bases from J, the gap between germline ends came to 13 bases. CDR3 bases: TGTGCCAGCAGCTCCCGACAGGGACTCTACGAGCAGTACGTC. It is translated as CASSSRQGLYEQYV.

In this sample, this clone turned up once. The CDR3 sequence: CATSSHSLGGTSYEQYF. The DNA for the CDR3 is TGTGCCACCAGCTCTCATTCCCTCGGGGGGACCTCCTACGAGCAGTACTTC. The gene calls are TRBV15 and TRBJ2-7, with 7 bases identical to TRBD2. Germline V gene data show CDR1 as LNHNV and CDR2 as YYDKDF (reference sequence). Germline trimming cut 5 bases from V and 0 bases from J; bases unmatched to any gene: 13. The CDR3 extends over 17 amino acids.

This chain uses TRBV11-2 with TRBJ2-1; D might be TRBD2 (5 bases). The V end was cut by 3 bases, the J end by 4 bases, with 16 bases between. The CDR3 is made up of 16 amino acids. Germline assignment: CDR1 SGHAT and CDR2 FQNNGV. In nucleotides, the CDR3 is TGTGCCAGCAGCTTGATCCGGGGAAGTGGATACAATGAGCAGTTCTTC. It encodes CASSLIRGSGYNEQFF.

This clone was seen a handful of times. The V and J genes are TRBV2 and TRBJ1-1; D possibly corresponds to TRBD1 (5 bases). The CDR3 is 13 amino acids. Germline-derived CDR1 and CDR2 are SNHLY and FYNNEI. Trimming left V 4 bases short and J 5 bases short, with 11 bases between. CDR3 amino acids: CASSGLGDTEAFF. The CDR3 coding sequence is TGTGCCAGCAGTGGGTTAGGGGATACTGAAGCTTTCTTT.

This clone has only a few counts. CDR3 DNA sequence: TGTGCCAGCAGGCTAGAAGGAAGCGGTGGCTACACCTTC. It is translated as CASRLEGSGGYTF. The chain links TRBV6-1 to TRBJ1-2; the D is unclear. Trimming left V 6 bases short and J 7 bases short, with 15 bases between. The germline gives CDR1 MNHNS, CDR2 SASEGT. The CDR3 consists of 13 residues.

The CDR3 region has the DNA TGTGCCAGCAGCTTGGGGGGACAGGCTGAAGCTTTCTTT. Translation: CASSLGGQAEAFF. The gene calls are TRBV5-4 and TRBJ1-1; TRBD1 matches at 8 bases. Germline V lookup: CDR1 SGHNT, CDR2 YYREEE (reference sequence). The CDR3 has 13 amino acids. Unmatched junction bases numbered 1, after V lost 0 bases and J lost 6 bases. The full variable domain, with the rest looked up from reference TRBV5-4 and TRBJ1-1, is ETGVTQSPTHLIKTRGQQVTLRCSSQSGHNTVSWYQQALGQGPQFIFQYYREEENGRGNFPPRFSGLQFPNYSSELNVNALELDDSALYLCASSLGGQAEAFFGQGTRLTVV.

The chain is built from TRBV6-1 and TRBJ2-7; D perhaps matches TRBD1 (6 bases). Germline V gene lookup returns CDR1 MNHNS and CDR2 SASEGT. Trimming took 6 bases from V and 0 from J, leaving 12 bases between them. CDR3 length: 14 residues. Here the CDR3 reads CASSGQQFSYEQYF. Here the CDR3 DNA reads TGTGCCAGCAGCGGACAGCAGTTCTCCTACGAGCAGTACTTC.

The gene calls are TRBV12-5 and TRBJ1-2; D gene uncertain. Germline values: CDR1 LGHNT, CDR2 FRNRAP. This CDR3 comprises 15 residues. V lost 0 bases and J 4 bases, leaving 12 bases between the germline ends. The CDR3: CASGLVRGFVYGYTF. CDR3 bases: TGTGCTAGTGGTTTGGTACGAGGGTTCGTCTATGGCTACACCTTC.

In DNA form, the CDR3 reads TGTGCCAGCAGTAAACAGACCACAGGGGGCGACTATGGCTACACCTTC. Its protein is CASSKQTTGGDYGYTF. This chain joins TRBV27 and TRBJ1-2; 9 nucleotides align to TRBD1. The CDR3 spans 16 residues. After removal of 5 bases from V and 3 bases from J, the junction contained 10 bases not matched to a gene. The V gene's germline CDR1 is MNHEY and CDR2 SMNVEV (reference sequence).

This sequence joins TRBV6-5 and TRBJ2-1, with TRBD2 as a possible D gene (5 bases). This CDR3 comprises 15 residues. The germline CDR1 and CDR2 sequences are MNHEY and SVGAGI. V lost 0 bases, J lost 5 bases, and 11 bases lay in between. The CDR3 is CASSYSSGGDNEQFF. CDR3 in DNA: TGTGCCAGCAGTTACTCGAGCGGAGGAGACAATGAGCAGTTCTTC.

The chain links TRBV7-2 to TRBJ2-2; D is unclear. The CDR3 consists of 14 residues. Germline CDR1 reads SGHTA; CDR2 reads FQGNSA. With 1 base removed from V and 2 bases from J, the gap between germline ends came to 5 bases. DNA for the CDR3: TGTGCCAGCAGCTTAGAGCTTAACACCGGGGAGCTGTTTTTT. Residues: CASSLELNTGELFF.

This clone was observed a handful of times. The gene calls are TRBV4-2 and TRBJ2-3; 11 bases are shared with TRBD2. CDR3 length equals 21 residues. J gave up 1 base and V 4 bases, and 19 bases lay outside the gene matches. Germline V CDR1 and CDR2: LGHNA, YNFKEQ. The CDR3 reads CASSRLSQASGGWTGTDTQYF. CDR3 nucleotides: TGTGCCAGCAGCCGCCTTTCACAGGCTAGCGGGGGGTGGACTGGCACAGATACGCAGTATTTT.

This clone was seen only a few times. V gene TRBV5-1 combines with J gene TRBJ2-7; 7 bases are shared with TRBD1. The CDR3 covers 14 residues. V lost 0 bases to trimming and J lost 0 bases; unmatched junction nucleotides: 0. Germline V gene sequence: CDR1 SGHRS, CDR2 YFSETQ. As DNA, the CDR3 is TGCGCCAGCAGCTTGGGACAGGGCTCCTACGAGCAGTACGTC. Encoded protein: CASSLGQGSYEQYV.

The rearrangement links TRBV19 to TRBJ1-4; 8 bases agree with TRBD1. The trim removed 8 bases at V and 6 bases at J, leaving 8 bases unmatched. The CDR3 runs 14 residues. Germline V gene data show CDR1 as LNHDA and CDR2 as SQIVND (reference sequence). In nucleotides, the CDR3 is TGTGCCAGTCAAGTGGACAGGGAGGATGAAAAACTGTTTTTT. Translation gives CASQVDREDEKLFF. The full variable domain, in which reference TRBV19 and TRBJ1-4 provide the parts outside the CDR3, is DGGITQSPKYLFRKEGQNVTLSCEQNLNHDAMYWYRQDPGQGLRLIYYSQIVNDFQKGDIAEGYSVSREKKESFPLTVTSAQKNPTAFYLCASQVDREDEKLFFGSGTQLSVL.

Here the CDR3 DNA reads TGTGCCAGCAGCTTATGGGCAGGGCGCGTCCTCTCTGGAAACACCATATATTTT. The encoded protein is CASSLWAGRVLSGNTIYF. This chain joins TRBV7-9 and TRBJ1-3; the D gene is possibly TRBD1 (5 bases). Germline loops: CDR1 SEHNR, CDR2 FQNEAQ (reference sequence). The V gene lost 2 bases and the J gene lost 0 bases, with 17 bases spanning the gap. This CDR3 spans 18 amino acids.

The V call is TRBV27, the J call TRBJ2-5, with 12 positions matching TRBD2. Germline lookup yields CDR1 MNHEY and CDR2 SMNVEV (reference sequence). J gave up 1 base and V 5 bases, and 2 bases lay outside the gene matches. This CDR3 is built from 15 residues. The CDR3 region is CASSPLAGGQETQYF. CDR3 in DNA: TGTGCCAGCAGTCCACTAGCGGGGGGCCAAGAGACCCAGTACTTC.

The chain joins TRBV27 to TRBJ2-6; 10 bases are a match to TRBD2. Germline CDR1 MNHEY, CDR2 SMNVEV (reference sequence). The CDR3 runs 19 residues. Trimming took 0 bases from V and 2 from J; bases not matched to a gene: 7. CDR3 amino acids: CASSLSLAGAHTGANVLTF. The CDR3 DNA reads TGTGCCAGCAGTTTATCTCTAGCGGGGGCGCACACTGGGGCCAACGTCCTGACTTTC.

The chain employs TRBV2 and TRBJ2-1, with 8 positions matching TRBD2. The J segment lost 3 bases and the V segment lost 3 bases, leaving 7 bases of the junction unmatched. CDR3 length: 16 residues. Germline V gene sequence: CDR1 SNHLY, CDR2 FYNNEI. The CDR3 region has the DNA TGTGCCAGCAGTGACCTAAGCGGGGGAGACTACAATGAGCAGTTCTTC. Its translation is CASSDLSGGDYNEQFF.

V and J are TRBV29-1 and TRBJ1-2; D call uncertain. There are 12 residues in the CDR3. CDR1 is SQVTM and CDR2 is ANQGSEA in the germline V gene. The ends were cut back, 5 bases at V and 5 bases at J, with 12 bases in the middle. CDR3 coding DNA: TGCAGCGTTTACCGGGGAGGATATGGCTACACCTTC. Its protein is CSVYRGGYGYTF. Filled out from reference TRBV29-1 and TRBJ1-2, the complete variable domain reads SAVISQKPSRDICQRGTSLTIQCQVDSQVTMMFWYRQQPGQSLTLIATANQGSEATYESGFVIDKFPISRPNLTFSTLTVSNMSPEDSSIYLCSVYRGGYGYTFGSGTRLTVV.

This sequence joins TRBV28 and TRBJ1-2, with 7 bases aligning to TRBD1. There are 13 residues in the CDR3. Germline CDR1 reads MDHEN; CDR2 reads SYDVKM. V gave up 5 bases and J gave up 3 bases; unmatched junction bases: 3. CDR3 loop: CASSLTGDYGYTF. The CDR3 DNA sequence: TGTGCCAGCAGTCTAACAGGGGACTATGGCTACACCTTC.